These 4 T cell receptor beta chains were all obtained from the same sample, sequenced in a study of shared clonotypes between healthy human individuals. Naive CD8 populations comprised CD45RO-negative cells positively selected for CCR7, excluding terminally differentiated effector memory CD45RA+ cells. TCRdb keeps only in-frame clones here, not all; method: immunoSEQ multiplex PCR. This table has around 560,000 clones, 95% appearing once. The specimen was naive CD8+ T cells sorted from blood. These receptors were collected from a woman younger than 45 in good health.

The rearrangement uses TRBV9 and TRBJ2-1, with 10 nucleotides matching TRBD2. Germline lookup yields CDR1 SGDLS and CDR2 YYNGEE. This CDR3 comprises 15 residues. V lost 1 base, J lost 8 bases, and 6 bases stayed unmatched. DNA for the CDR3: TGTGCCAGCAGCGTACGCCTAGCGGGAGTGGATGAGCAGTTCTTC. Translated, it gives CASSVRLAGVDEQFF.

Of note for this clone: Because the CDR3's place on the DNA is in doubt, the DNA is left out and the CDR3 is given as listed by TCRdb. CDR3 residues: CASSKWGGGIATFGYEQYF. The chain has TRBV21-1 and TRBJ2-7; the D segment call TRBD2 is taken from the table without a DNA check. TRBV21-1 is annotated as a pseudogene. The CDR3 contains 19 residues when both ends are counted.

The V call is TRBV2, the J call TRBJ2-4; D perhaps matches TRBD1 (6 bases). Trimming pared 7 bases from V and 6 bases from J, leaving 22 bases between. CDR1 SNHLY and CDR2 FYNNEI come from the germline V gene. The CDR3 has 16 amino acids. CDR3 region: CASTTNPEGVGNIQYF. The CDR3 coding sequence is TGTGCCAGCACCACAAACCCCGAGGGGGTGGGAAACATTCAGTACTTC.

Only one count was recorded for this clone. The CDR3 spells CASSGGPTGEGYTF. CDR3 bases: TGCGCCAGCAGTGGAGGCCCGACAGGCGAAGGCTACACCTTC. The genes are TRBV10-1 and TRBJ1-2, with a weak D call TRBD1 (6 bases). V was clipped by 4 bases and J by 8 bases, with 17 bases between them. Germline CDR1 and CDR2: WNHNN and SYGVQD (reference sequence). CDR3 length: 14 residues.